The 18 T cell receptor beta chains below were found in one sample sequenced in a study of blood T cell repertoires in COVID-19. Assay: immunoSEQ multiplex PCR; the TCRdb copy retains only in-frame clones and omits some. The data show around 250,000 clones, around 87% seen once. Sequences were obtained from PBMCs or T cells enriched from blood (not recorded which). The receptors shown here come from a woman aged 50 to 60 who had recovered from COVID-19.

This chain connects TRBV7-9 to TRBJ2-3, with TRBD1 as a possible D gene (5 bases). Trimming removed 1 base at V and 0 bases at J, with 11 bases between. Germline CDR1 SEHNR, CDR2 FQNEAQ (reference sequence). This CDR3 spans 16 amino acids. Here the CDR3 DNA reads TGTGCCAGCAGCTTAGTAGGGGTTTCTAGCACAGATACGCAGTATTTT. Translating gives CASSLVGVSSTDTQYF.

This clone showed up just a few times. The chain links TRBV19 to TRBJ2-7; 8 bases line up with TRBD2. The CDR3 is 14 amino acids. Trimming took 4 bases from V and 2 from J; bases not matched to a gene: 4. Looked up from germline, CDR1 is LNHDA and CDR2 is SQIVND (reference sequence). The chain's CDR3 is CASSTQTSAYEQYF. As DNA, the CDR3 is TGTGCCAGTAGTACCCAGACTAGCGCCTACGAGCAGTACTTC.

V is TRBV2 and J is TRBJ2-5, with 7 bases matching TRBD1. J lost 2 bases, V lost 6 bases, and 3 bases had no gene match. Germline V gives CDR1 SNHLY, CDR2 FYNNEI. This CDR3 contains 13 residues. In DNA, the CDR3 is TGTGCCAGCAGCCAGGGACAGCAAGAGACCCAGTACTTC. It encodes CASSQGQQETQYF.

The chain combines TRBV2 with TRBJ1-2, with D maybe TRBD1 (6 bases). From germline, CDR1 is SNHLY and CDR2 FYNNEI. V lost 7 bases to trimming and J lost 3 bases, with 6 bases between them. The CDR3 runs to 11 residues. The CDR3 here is CASNRDYGYTF. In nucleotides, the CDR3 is TGTGCCAGCAACAGGGACTATGGCTACACCTTC.

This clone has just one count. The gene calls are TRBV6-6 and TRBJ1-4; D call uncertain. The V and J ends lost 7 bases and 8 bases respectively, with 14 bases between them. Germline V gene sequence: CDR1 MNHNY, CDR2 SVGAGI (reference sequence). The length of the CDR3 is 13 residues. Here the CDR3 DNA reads TGTGCCAGCACGTCCCAGGAGGGCGAAAAACTGTTTTTT. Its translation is CASTSQEGEKLFF.

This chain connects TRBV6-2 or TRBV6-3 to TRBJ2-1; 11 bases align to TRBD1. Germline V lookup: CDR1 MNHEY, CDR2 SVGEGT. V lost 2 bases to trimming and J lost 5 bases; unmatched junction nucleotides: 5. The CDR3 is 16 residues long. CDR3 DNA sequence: TGTGCCAGCAGTTACCGATGGGACAGGGGGAACAATGAGCAGTTCTTC. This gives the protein CASSYRWDRGNNEQFF.

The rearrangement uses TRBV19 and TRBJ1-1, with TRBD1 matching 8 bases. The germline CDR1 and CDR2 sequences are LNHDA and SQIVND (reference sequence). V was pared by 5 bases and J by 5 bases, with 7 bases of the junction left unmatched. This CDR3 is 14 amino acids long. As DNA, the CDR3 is TGTGCCAGTAGTCTACAGGGGGAGGGTACTGAAGCTTTCTTT. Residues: CASSLQGEGTEAFF.

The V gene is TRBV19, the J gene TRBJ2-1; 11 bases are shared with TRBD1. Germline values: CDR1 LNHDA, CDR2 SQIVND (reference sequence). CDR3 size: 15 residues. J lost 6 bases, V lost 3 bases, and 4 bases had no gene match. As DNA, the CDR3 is TGTGCCAGTAGTATCCGAGGGACAGGGGGCAATGAGCAGTTCTTC. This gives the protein CASSIRGTGGNEQFF.

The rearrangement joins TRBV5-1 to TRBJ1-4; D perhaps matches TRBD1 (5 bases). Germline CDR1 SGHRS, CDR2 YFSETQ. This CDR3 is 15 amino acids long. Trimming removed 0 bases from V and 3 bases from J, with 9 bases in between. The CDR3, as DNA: TGCGCCAGCAGCTTGGTTGCGGGGGCTAATGAAAAACTGTTTTTT. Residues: CASSLVAGANEKLFF.

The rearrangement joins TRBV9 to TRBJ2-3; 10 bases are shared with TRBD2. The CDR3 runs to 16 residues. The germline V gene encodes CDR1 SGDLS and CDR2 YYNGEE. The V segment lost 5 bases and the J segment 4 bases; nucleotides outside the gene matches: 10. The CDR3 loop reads CASSQSGLAGADTQYF. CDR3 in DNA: TGTGCCAGCAGTCAGTCGGGCCTAGCGGGAGCAGATACGCAGTATTTT.

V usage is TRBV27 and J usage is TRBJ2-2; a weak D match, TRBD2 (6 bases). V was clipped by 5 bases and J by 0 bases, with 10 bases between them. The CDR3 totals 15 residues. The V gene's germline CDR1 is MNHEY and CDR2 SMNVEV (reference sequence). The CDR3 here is CASSRDFSNTGELFF. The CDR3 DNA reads TGTGCCAGCAGTCGGGACTTCTCGAACACCGGGGAGCTGTTTTTT.

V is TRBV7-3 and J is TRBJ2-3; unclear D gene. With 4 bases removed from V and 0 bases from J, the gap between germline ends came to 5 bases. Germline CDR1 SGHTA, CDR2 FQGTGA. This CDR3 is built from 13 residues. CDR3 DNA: TGTGCCAGCAGCTCCTTGAGCACAGATACGCAGTATTTT. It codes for CASSSLSTDTQYF.

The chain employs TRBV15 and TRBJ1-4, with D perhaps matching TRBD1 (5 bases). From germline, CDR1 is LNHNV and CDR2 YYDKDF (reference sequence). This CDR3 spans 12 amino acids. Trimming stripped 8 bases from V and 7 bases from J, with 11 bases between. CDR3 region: CATQFGGEKLFF. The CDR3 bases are TGTGCCACCCAATTCGGGGGTGAAAAACTGTTTTTT.

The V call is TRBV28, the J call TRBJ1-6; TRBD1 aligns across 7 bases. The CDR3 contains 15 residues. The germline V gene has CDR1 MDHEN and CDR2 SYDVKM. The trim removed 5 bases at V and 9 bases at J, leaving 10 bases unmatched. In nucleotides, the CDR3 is TGTGCCAGCAGTCTAGTTGGGAGACAGGGTTCACCCCTCCACTTT. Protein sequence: CASSLVGRQGSPLHF.

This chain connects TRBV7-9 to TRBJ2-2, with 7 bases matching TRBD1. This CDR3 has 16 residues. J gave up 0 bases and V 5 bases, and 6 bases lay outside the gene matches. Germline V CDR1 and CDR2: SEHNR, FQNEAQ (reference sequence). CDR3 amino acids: CASSPGQAANTGELFF. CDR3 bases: TGTGCCAGCAGCCCCGGACAGGCCGCGAACACCGGGGAGCTGTTTTTT.

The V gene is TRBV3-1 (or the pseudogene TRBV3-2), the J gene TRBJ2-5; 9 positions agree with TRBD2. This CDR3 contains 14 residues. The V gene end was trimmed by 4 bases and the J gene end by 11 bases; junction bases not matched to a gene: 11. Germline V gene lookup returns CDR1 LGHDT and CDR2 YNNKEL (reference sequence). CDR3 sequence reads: CASSPGVAGVLQYF. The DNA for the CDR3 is TGTGCCAGCAGCCCCGGGGTAGCGGGAGTTCTGCAGTACTTC.

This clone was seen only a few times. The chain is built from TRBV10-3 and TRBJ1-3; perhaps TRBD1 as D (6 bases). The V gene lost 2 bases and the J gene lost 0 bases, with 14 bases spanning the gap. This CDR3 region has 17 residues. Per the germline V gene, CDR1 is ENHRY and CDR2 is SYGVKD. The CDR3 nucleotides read TGTGCCATCAGTGAGGGAAAACAGGGAAACTCTGGAAACACCATATATTTT. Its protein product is CAISEGKQGNSGNTIYF.

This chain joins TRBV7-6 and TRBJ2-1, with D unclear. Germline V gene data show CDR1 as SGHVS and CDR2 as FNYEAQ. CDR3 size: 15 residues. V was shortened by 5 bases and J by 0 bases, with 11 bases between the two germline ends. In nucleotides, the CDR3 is TGTGCCAGCAGCCCGACTCAGAGCTCCTACAATGAGCAGTTCTTC. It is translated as CASSPTQSSYNEQFF.